This is a list of T cell receptor beta chains from one sample in a study of Ad26.COV2.S vaccination and SARS-CoV-2 variants. The method was immunoSEQ multiplex PCR; TCRdb's version includes in-frame clones alone and lacks a portion of them. The sample records some 460,000 clones, 89% being singletons. This material consisted of peripheral blood, taken in a trial of Ad26.COV2.S vaccine versus placebo. The receptors come from a person aged 18-60 years who received the Ad26.COV2.S COVID-19 vaccine or a placebo. Each CDR3 is given with its conserved first and last residue. Each record gives: clone size, D gene, J gene, V gene, CDR3 protein, CDR3 DNA. The D gene is left open where the match is weak. Part of the rows lack a size; the others show once, few, many or a class for expanded clones.

-	-	TRBJ2-1	TRBV6-6	CASSGAASYNEQFF	TGTGCCAGCAGTGGGGCGGCCTCCTACAATGAGCAGTTCTTC
-	-	TRBJ1-1	TRBV2	CAMPTGFYMNTEAFF	TGTGCCATGCCAACCGGGTTCTACATGAACACTGAAGCTTTCTTT
-	-	TRBJ1-4	TRBV7-2	CASSLGWGRHNEKLFF	TGTGCCAGCAGCTTAGGGTGGGGGCGGCACAATGAAAAACTGTTTTTT
-	TRBD2	TRBJ2-5	TRBV9	CASSPSGRGGGKTQYF	TGTGCCAGCAGCCCCTCGGGGCGGGGGGGCGGAAAGACCCAGTACTTC
-	-	TRBJ2-5	TRBV5-1	CASRTSQETQYF	TGCGCCAGCAGGACTAGCCAAGAGACCCAGTACTTC
-	TRBD1	TRBJ2-1	TRBV9	CASSLTGESGNEQFF	TGTGCCAGCAGCCTTACAGGGGAGTCTGGCAATGAGCAGTTCTTC
-	-	TRBJ2-1	TRBV10-3	CAISEETGPYNEQFF	TGTGCCATCAGTGAGGAGACTGGGCCTTACAATGAGCAGTTCTTC
-	-	TRBJ2-2	TRBV2	CASRSRAVTGELFF	TGTGCCAGCAGAAGCAGGGCGGTCACCGGGGAGCTGTTTTTT
-	-	TRBJ2-2	TRBV7-3	CASSSYTGELFF	TGTGCCAGCAGCTCTTACACCGGGGAGCTGTTTTTT
-	-	TRBJ2-1	TRBV7-9	CASSLSPNDEQFF	TGTGCCAGCAGCTTAAGTCCGAACGATGAGCAGTTCTTC
once	-	TRBJ1-1	TRBV6-5	CAASWGWDTEAFF	TGTGCAGCGAGCTGGGGGTGGGACACTGAAGCTTTCTTT
few	TRBD1	TRBJ1-3	TRBV6-5	CASSRQGARNTIYF	TGTGCCAGCAGTCGACAGGGGGCTAGAAACACCATATATTTT
-	-	TRBJ2-3	TRBV7-9	CASSSKLNHGSDTQYF	TGTGCCAGCAGCTCCAAATTAAACCACGGGTCAGATACGCAGTATTTT
-	-	TRBJ2-7	TRBV19	CASSKAGPYEQYF	TGTGCCAGTAGTAAGGCGGGGCCATACGAGCAGTACTTC
-	TRBD1	TRBJ2-7	TRBV7-9	CASSERQGAGREQYF	TGTGCCAGCAGCGAAAGACAGGGGGCTGGTCGCGAGCAGTACTTC
-	TRBD1	TRBJ1-5	TRBV2	CASGGTDLKVGSNQPQHF	TGTGCCAGCGGCGGGACAGACCTGAAGGTAGGCAGCAATCAGCCCCAGCATTTT
-	TRBD1	TRBJ1-4	TRBV3-1/TRBV3-2	CASSPRGGWEKLFF	TGTGCCAGCAGCCCCAGGGGGGGATGGGAAAAACTGTTTTTT
-	-	TRBJ1-5	TRBV7-6	CASSLDDLPGASNQPQHF	TGTGCCAGCAGCTTGGACGACTTGCCAGGGGCAAGCAATCAGCCCCAGCATTTT
few	-	TRBJ1-1	TRBV6-5	CASSTGQRNTEAFF	TGTGCCAGCAGTACCGGACAGCGGAACACTGAAGCTTTCTTT
-	-	TRBJ1-6	TRBV27	CASRALSSYNSPLHF	TGTGCCAGCAGAGCTCTAAGCTCCTATAATTCACCCCTCCACTTT
-	TRBD1	TRBJ1-2	TRBV6-2/TRBV6-3	CASSYSSSRGDGYTF	TGTGCCAGCAGTTACTCTTCGTCCAGGGGGGATGGCTACACCTTC
-	TRBD2	TRBJ2-1	TRBV28	CASSLIGWREGSYNEQFF	TGTGCCAGCAGTCTCATTGGCTGGAGGGAGGGGTCCTACAATGAGCAGTTCTTC
once	TRBD2	TRBJ2-2	TRBV4-1	CASSREGSGRVTGELFF	TGCGCCAGCAGCCGAGAGGGTAGCGGGAGGGTCACCGGGGAGCTGTTTTTT
few	-	TRBJ1-3	TRBV3-1/TRBV3-2	CASSQDGKSGNTIYF	TGTGCCAGCAGCCAAGATGGGAAATCTGGAAACACCATATATTTT
many	-	TRBJ2-5	TRBV5-1	CASSLGGPPIQETQYF	TGCGCCAGCAGCTTGGGCGGACCTCCGATCCAAGAGACCCAGTACTTC
-	-	TRBJ1-4	TRBV7-2	CASSLGNLRANEKLFF	TGTGCCAGCAGCTTAGGGAACCTTCGGGCTAATGAAAAACTGTTTTTT
-	-	TRBJ1-1	TRBV4-3	CASSQVSSMNTEAFF	TGCGCCAGCAGCCAAGTAAGTTCGATGAACACTGAAGCTTTCTTT
-	TRBD1	TRBJ1-4	TRBV5-1	CASSPQGGDNEKLFF	TGCGCCAGCAGCCCCCAGGGGGGAGATAATGAAAAACTGTTTTTT
once	-	TRBJ1-2	TRBV11-2	CASSLRQGSYYGYTF	TGTGCCAGCAGCTTAAGGCAGGGGTCATACTATGGCTACACCTTC
once	-	TRBJ1-2	TRBV3-1/TRBV3-2	CASSQDFGSYGYTF	TGTGCCAGCAGCCAAGATTTTGGAAGCTATGGCTACACCTTC
-	-	TRBJ2-4	TRBV16	CASSQGRILAKNIQYF	TGTGCCAGCAGCCAAGGGCGTATTCTAGCCAAAAACATTCAGTACTTC
-	TRBD2	TRBJ2-7	TRBV27	CASSPDWAGGPLNEQYF	TGTGCCAGCAGTCCCGACTGGGCGGGAGGCCCTTTAAACGAGCAGTACTTC
-	-	TRBJ1-5	TRBV6-4	CASPGTEDDQPQHF	TGTGCCAGCCCCGGGACCGAAGACGATCAGCCCCAGCATTTT
-	TRBD2	TRBJ2-1	TRBV7-3	CASSLNAAGGYAPAGYNEQFF	TGTGCCAGCAGCTTAAACGCAGCGGGGGGGTACGCACCTGCTGGCTACAATGAGCAGTTCTTC
-	-	TRBJ2-1	TRBV4-1	CASSGGATINEQFF	TGCGCCAGCAGCGGGGGGGCAACCATCAATGAGCAGTTCTTC
-	-	TRBJ1-2	TRBV28	CASSSKRYYGYTF	TGTGCCAGCAGTTCGAAGAGGTACTATGGCTACACCTTC
-	-	TRBJ2-4	TRBV23-1	CASRTVAKNIQYF	TGCGCCAGCCGGACAGTAGCCAAAAACATTCAGTACTTC
-	-	TRBJ2-2	TRBV9	CASRGGFAGELFF	TGTGCCAGCAGAGGAGGGTTCGCCGGGGAGCTGTTTTTT
-	TRBD1	TRBJ1-1	TRBV9	CASSDGQVNTEAFF	TGTGCCAGCAGCGACGGACAGGTTAACACTGAAGCTTTCTTT
-	-	TRBJ1-4	TRBV10-3	CAISDSGAVNEKLFF	TGTGCCATCAGTGATTCGGGGGCGGTTAATGAAAAACTGTTTTTT
-	-	TRBJ2-7	TRBV13	CASSPGGLESSYEQYF	TGTGCCAGCAGCCCAGGAGGGTTGGAGTCCTCCTACGAGCAGTACTTC
-	-	TRBJ1-1	TRBV5-5	CASSFGYREWKNTEAFF	TGTGCCAGCAGCTTCGGGTACAGGGAATGGAAAAACACTGAAGCTTTCTTT
-	TRBD2	TRBJ2-1	TRBV5-1	CASSQGSGARRLDSYNEQFF	TGCGCCAGCAGTCAAGGGAGCGGGGCCCGGAGATTAGACTCCTACAATGAGCAGTTCTTC
-	-	TRBJ2-7	TRBV30	CAWSDTGYEQYF	TGTGCCTGGAGTGATACAGGTTACGAGCAGTACTTC
-	-	TRBJ2-7	TRBV28	CASSLPSLDEQYF	TGTGCCAGCAGTTTACCCTCGCTAGACGAGCAGTACTTC
-	-	TRBJ1-4	TRBV7-6	CASSLMGGFNEKLFF	TGTGCCAGCAGCTTAATGGGAGGGTTTAATGAAAAACTGTTTTTT
-	-	TRBJ1-2	TRBV21-1	CASSEDRGLYGYTF	TGTGCCAGCAGCGAAGACAGGGGACTCTATGGCTACACCTTC